This T cell receptor beta chain was retrieved from a study of cytomegalovirus exposure and HLA in healthy donors. With regard to this clone: Its cognate antigen is unknown.

The primer mix had 60 Vbeta and 13 Jbeta primers. Profiling relied on immunoSEQ multiplex PCR, and the TCRdb table lists in-frame clones only, not all of them. The sample contains about 90,000 clones, about 90% of which appear only once. CDR1 is SGHTA, CDR2 FQGTGA, per germline. Trimming shortened V by 5 bases and J by 0 bases, and 14 bases separated the two germline ends. CDR3 length: 17 amino acids. Regarding the study as a whole: In a later analysis, CMV-associated beta chains were mostly HLA-associated, it appeared. Most of the TCR beta V segments (in an earlier analysis) were productive either about 87% or about 30% of the time. Sequencing likely generated an artifact that appeared as a cluster of highly shared sequence variants. Information on immune exposure was restricted to one variable (CMV serostatus).

The specimen sequenced was PBMCs. This chain connects TRBV7-3 to TRBJ2-6, with D possibly being TRBD1 (5 bases). This clonotype originated in a man younger than 35 in good health and CMV-seronegative. CDR3 amino acids: CASSPTVSLSGANVLTF. The DNA of the CDR3 is TGTGCCAGCAGCCCGACAGTCTCACTCTCTGGGGCCAACGTCCTGACTTTC. Combining the CDR3 with reference TRBV7-3 and TRBJ2-6 gives the whole variable domain GAGVSQTPSNKVTEKGKYVELRCDPISGHTALYWYRQSLGQGPEFLIYFQGTGAADDSGLPNDRFFAVRPEGSVSTLKIQRTERGDSAVYLCASSPTVSLSGANVLTFGAGSRLTVL.